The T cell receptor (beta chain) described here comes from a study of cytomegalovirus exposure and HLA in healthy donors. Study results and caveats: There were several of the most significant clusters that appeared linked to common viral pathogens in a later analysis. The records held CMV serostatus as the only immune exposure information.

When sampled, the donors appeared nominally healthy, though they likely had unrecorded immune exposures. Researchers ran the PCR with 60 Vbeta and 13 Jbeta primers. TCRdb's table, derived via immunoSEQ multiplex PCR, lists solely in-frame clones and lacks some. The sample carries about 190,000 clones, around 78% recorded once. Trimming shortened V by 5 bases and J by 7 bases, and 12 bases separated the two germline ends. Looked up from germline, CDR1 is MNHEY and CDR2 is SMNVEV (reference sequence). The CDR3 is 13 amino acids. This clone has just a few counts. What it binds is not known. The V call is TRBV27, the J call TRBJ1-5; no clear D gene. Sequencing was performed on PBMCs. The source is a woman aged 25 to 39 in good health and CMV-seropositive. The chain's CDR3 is CASSRQVDQPQHF. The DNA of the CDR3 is TGTGCCAGCAGTCGGCAGGTTGACCAGCCCCAGCATTTT.